These 7 T cell receptor beta chains originate from one sample sequenced in a study of T cells in localized non-small cell lung cancer. Clones were sequenced by immunoSEQ multiplex PCR, and TCRdb holds only the in-frame ones, with some missing. The sample consists of approximately 35,000 clones, 90% of them appearing once. Here the sequenced sample was peripheral blood, taken before any cancer treatment. The source is a man aged 40 to 75 with stage I lung adenocarcinoma.

The gene calls are TRBV29-1 and TRBJ1-2, with a tentative D call TRBD1 (5 bases). The CDR3 totals 12 residues. V lost 5 bases and J lost 0, with 7 bases in between. CDR1 is SQVTM and CDR2 is ANQGSEA in the germline V gene. The CDR3 loop is CSVMTANYGYTF. The CDR3 bases are TGCAGCGTTATGACAGCTAACTATGGCTACACCTTC.

The chain links TRBV5-1 to TRBJ1-6, with 7 bases matching TRBD1. The V gene end was trimmed by 1 base and the J gene end by 6 bases; junction bases not matched to a gene: 4. Per germline, CDR1 SGHRS and CDR2 YFSETQ. This CDR3 is built from 15 residues. For the CDR3, the DNA is TGCGCCAGCAGCTTGTCTTCAGGGGGTAATTCACCCCTCCACTTT. Translated: CASSLSSGGNSPLHF.

This chain uses TRBV5-8 with TRBJ1-5; 7 nucleotides line up with TRBD1. V lost 2 bases and J lost 5; bases outside the gene matches: 10. This CDR3 region has 16 residues. From germline, CDR1 is SGHTS and CDR2 YDEGEE. CDR3 sequence: CASSFRDRDGDQPQHF. In nucleotides, the CDR3 is TGTGCCAGCAGCTTCCGAGACAGGGATGGGGATCAGCCCCAGCATTTT.

V and J are TRBV5-6 and TRBJ1-2; possibly TRBD1 for D (5 bases). The V gene lost 1 base and the J gene lost 0 bases, with 10 bases spanning the gap. Germline CDR1 is SGHDT and CDR2 is YYEEEE. The length of the CDR3 is 15 residues. The CDR3 sequence is CASSLIQVANYGYTF. CDR3 in DNA: TGTGCCAGCAGCTTGATACAGGTGGCTAACTATGGCTACACCTTC.

The rearrangement joins TRBV29-1 to TRBJ2-5, with a weak D call TRBD2 (7 bases). V shed 4 bases and J shed 11 bases, with 17 bases lying between them. CDR1 is SQVTM and CDR2 is ANQGSEA in the germline V gene. The CDR3 runs to 12 residues. The DNA of the CDR3 is TGCAGCGTTGGAAGTGGGGGGGCCACTCAGTACTTC. Its translation is CSVGSGGATQYF.

V gene TRBV6-1 combines with J gene TRBJ1-4; the D gene is possibly TRBD1 (6 bases). CDR1 MNHNS and CDR2 SASEGT come from the germline V gene. The CDR3 loop spans 15 amino acids. V shed 6 bases and J shed 7 bases, with 18 bases lying between them. The CDR3 bases are TGTGCCAGCAGAAGACATGGGGGGCAGGGTGAAAAACTGTTTTTT. Its protein product is CASRRHGGQGEKLFF.

The J gene is TRBJ2-7, the V gene TRBV2, with no clear D. Germline V gene lookup returns CDR1 SNHLY and CDR2 FYNNEI. The V and J ends lost 8 bases and 6 bases respectively, with 14 bases between them. The CDR3 runs to 12 residues. The CDR3 loop is CASQYELGEQYF. In nucleotides, the CDR3 is TGTGCCAGCCAGTATGAGCTCGGCGAGCAGTACTTC.